This T cell receptor (beta chain) came from a study of blood T cell repertoires in COVID-19. The method was immunoSEQ multiplex PCR; TCRdb's version includes in-frame clones alone and lacks a portion of them. The table shows around 300,000 clones, with approximately 88% occurring only once. The CDR3 covers 13 residues. The germline CDR1 and CDR2 sequences are GTSNPN and SVGIG (reference sequence). V dropped 0 bases and J dropped 9 bases, with 12 bases sitting between them. The chain uses TRBV30 and TRBJ1-5, with D uncertain. The origin of this receptor is a man aged 50 or older with acute or convalescent COVID-19. The sequencing input was peripheral blood. The CDR3 DNA sequence: TGTGCCTGGAGTGTCGACGGCCCGGGGCCCCAGCATTTT. Protein: CAWSVDGPGPQHF.